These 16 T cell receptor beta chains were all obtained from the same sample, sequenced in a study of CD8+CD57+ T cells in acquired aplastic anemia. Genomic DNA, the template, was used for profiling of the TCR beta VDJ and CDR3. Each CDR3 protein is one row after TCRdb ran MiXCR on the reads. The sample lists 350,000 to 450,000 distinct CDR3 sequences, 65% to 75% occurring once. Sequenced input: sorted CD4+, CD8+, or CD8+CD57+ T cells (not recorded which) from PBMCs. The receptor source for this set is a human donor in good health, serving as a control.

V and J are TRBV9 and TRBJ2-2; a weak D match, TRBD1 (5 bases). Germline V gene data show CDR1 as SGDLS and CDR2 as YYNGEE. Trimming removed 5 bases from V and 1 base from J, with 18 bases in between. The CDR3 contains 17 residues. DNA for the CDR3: TGTGCCAGCAGTGATTTAATGGGGCACGGGAACACCGGGGAGCTGTTTTTT. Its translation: CASSDLMGHGNTGELFF.

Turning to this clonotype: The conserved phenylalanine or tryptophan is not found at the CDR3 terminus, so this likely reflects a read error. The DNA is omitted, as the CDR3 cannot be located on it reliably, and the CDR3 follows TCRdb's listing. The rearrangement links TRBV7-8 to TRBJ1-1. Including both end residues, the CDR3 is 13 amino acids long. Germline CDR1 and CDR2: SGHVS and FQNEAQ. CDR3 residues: CASSQAWGTEAVH.

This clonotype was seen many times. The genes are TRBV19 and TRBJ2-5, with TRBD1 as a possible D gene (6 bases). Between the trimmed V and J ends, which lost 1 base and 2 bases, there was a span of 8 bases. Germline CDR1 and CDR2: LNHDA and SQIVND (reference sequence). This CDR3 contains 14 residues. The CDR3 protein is CASSIGDTQETQYF. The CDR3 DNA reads TGTGCCAGTAGTATAGGGGACACTCAAGAGACCCAGTACTTC.

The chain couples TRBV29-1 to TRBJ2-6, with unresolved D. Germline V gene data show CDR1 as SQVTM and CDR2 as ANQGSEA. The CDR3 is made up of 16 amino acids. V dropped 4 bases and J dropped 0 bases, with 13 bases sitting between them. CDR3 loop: CSVASSFSSGANVLTF. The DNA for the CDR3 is TGCAGCGTTGCCAGCAGTTTCTCCTCTGGGGCCAACGTCCTGACTTTC.

CDR3 in amino acids: CASSIRQGFLYYGYTF. The CDR3 DNA sequence: TGTGCCAGTAGTATACGCCAGGGTTTTCTCTACTATGGCTACACCTTC. This rearrangement joins TRBV19 to TRBJ1-2, with TRBD1 as a possible D gene (5 bases). Germline-derived CDR1 and CDR2 are LNHDA and SQIVND (reference sequence). The ends were cut back, 2 bases at V and 3 bases at J, with 16 bases in the middle. The CDR3 runs to 16 residues. The variable domain in full, completed from reference TRBV19 and TRBJ1-2, reads DGGITQSPKYLFRKEGQNVTLSCEQNLNHDAMYWYRQDPGQGLRLIYYSQIVNDFQKGDIAEGYSVSREKKESFPLTVTSAQKNPTAFYLCASSIRQGFLYYGYTFGSGTRLTVV.

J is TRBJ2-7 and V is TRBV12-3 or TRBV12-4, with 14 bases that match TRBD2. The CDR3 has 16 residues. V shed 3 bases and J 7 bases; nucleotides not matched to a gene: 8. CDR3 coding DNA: TGTGCCAGCAGTTTTGGGACTAGCGGGGGAAGAGGAGAGCAGTACTTC. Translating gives CASSFGTSGGRGEQYF.

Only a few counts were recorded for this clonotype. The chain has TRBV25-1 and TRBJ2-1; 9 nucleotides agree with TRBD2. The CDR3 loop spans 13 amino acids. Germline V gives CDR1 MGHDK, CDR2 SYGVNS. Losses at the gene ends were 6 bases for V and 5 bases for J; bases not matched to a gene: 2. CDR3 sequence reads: CASRTSGNNEQFF. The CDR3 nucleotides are TGTGCCAGCAGGACTAGCGGTAACAATGAGCAGTTCTTC.

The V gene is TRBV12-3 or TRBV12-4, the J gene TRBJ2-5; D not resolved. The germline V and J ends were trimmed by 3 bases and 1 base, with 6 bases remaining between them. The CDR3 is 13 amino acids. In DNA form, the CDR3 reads TGTGCCAGCAGTTTTAATTTCCAAGAGACCCAGTACTTC. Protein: CASSFNFQETQYF.

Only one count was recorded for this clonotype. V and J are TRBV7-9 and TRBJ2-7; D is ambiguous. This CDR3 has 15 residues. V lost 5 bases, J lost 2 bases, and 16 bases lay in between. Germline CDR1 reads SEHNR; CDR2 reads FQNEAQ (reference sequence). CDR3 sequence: CASSAQSTFAYEQYF. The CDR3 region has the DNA TGTGCCAGCAGCGCACAGAGTACTTTTGCCTACGAGCAGTACTTC. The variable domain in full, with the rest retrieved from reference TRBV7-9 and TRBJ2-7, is DTGVSQNPRHKITKRGQNVTFRCDPISEHNRLYWYRQTLGQGPEFLTYFQNEAQLEKSRLLSDRFSAERPKGSFSTLEIQRTEQGDSAMYLCASSAQSTFAYEQYFGPGTRLTVT.

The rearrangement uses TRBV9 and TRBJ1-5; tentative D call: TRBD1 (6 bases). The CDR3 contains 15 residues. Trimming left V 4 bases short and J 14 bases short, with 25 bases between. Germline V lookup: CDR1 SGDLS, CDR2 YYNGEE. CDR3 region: CASSLTTGPGQPKHF. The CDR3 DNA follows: TGTGCCAGCAGCTTGACGACAGGCCCTGGCCAACCAAAGCATTTT.

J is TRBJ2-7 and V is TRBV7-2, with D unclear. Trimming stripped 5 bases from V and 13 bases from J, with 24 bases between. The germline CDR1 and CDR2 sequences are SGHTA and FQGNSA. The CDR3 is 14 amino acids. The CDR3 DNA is TGTGCCAGCAGCCTAAGGCTAGTTAATAACTATGGCTACTTC. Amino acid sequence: CASSLRLVNNYGYF.

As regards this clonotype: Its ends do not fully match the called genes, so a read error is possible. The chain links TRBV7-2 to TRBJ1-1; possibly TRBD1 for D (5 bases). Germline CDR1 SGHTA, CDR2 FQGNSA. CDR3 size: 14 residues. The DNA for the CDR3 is TGTGCCAGCAGCCTAGGGGTGGGGCAAGAGACCCAGTACTTT. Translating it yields CASSLGVGQETQYF.

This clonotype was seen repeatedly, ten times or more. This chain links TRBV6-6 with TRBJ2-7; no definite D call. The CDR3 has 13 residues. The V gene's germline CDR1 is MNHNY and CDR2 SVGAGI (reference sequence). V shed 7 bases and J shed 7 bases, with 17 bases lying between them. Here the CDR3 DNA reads TGTGCCAGCACCAAGGGAAGCTCAGGTGAGCAGTACTTC. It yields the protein CASTKGSSGEQYF.

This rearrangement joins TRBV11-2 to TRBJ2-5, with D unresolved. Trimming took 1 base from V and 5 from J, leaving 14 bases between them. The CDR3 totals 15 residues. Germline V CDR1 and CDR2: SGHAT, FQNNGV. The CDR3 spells CASSLATASGETQYF. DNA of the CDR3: TGTGCCAGCAGCTTAGCTACGGCGAGTGGGGAGACCCAGTACTTC.

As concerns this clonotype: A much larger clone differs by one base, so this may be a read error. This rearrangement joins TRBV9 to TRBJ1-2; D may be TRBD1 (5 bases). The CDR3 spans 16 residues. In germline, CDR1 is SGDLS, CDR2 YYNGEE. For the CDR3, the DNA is TGCGCCAGCAGCCGGGAGGGGATCCGGACTAACGATGGCTACACCTTC. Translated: CASSREGIRTNDGYTF.

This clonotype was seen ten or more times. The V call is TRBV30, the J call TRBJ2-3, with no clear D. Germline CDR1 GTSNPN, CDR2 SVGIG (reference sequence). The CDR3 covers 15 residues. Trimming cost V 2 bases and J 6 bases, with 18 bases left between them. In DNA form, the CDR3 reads TGTGCCTGGAGTTTTTCGTGGCCGTTGGGGGATACGCAGTATTTT. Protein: CAWSFSWPLGDTQYF.